This T cell receptor (beta chain) was documented in a study of T cell responses to AZD1222 COVID-19 vaccine. J was trimmed by 11 bases and V by 4 bases; bases with no gene match: 11. Germline CDR1 and CDR2: SGHDT and YYEEEE. CDR3 length equals 15 residues. Data came from immunoSEQ multiplex PCR; TCRdb stores just in-frame clones and leaves some out. Altogether some 150,000 clones are present, approximately 90% being singletons, with the ten largest covering about 3.4%. Findings and caveats of the study: Donors in the cohort were predominantly white British and more often female, and clonal diversity was possibly underestimated.

As concerns this clone: Its target is unknown.

The sample was peripheral blood, taken 28 days after the second AZD1222 dose. The origin of this receptor is an adult who received the AZD1222 COVID-19 vaccine. The rearrangement joins TRBV5-6 to TRBJ2-1, with 11 bases identical to TRBD2. This chain's CDR3 is CASSRPGLAVEQQFF. The CDR3 DNA follows: TGTGCCAGCAGCAGGCCGGGACTAGCGGTCGAACAGCAGTTCTTC.